This TCR beta chain originates from a study of T-cell memory formation after mild COVID-19. V was shortened by 8 bases and J by 6 bases, with 16 bases between the two germline ends. The CDR3 has 13 residues. TCRdb reanalysed the 5' RACE reads using MiXCR and keeps one entry per CDR3 protein. The data show hundreds of thousands of distinct CDR3 sequences, with around 28% seen just once and approximately 13% held by the top ten. The clonotype originates from an adult woman who had mild COVID-19 (a few samples of this study predate the infection). Cell type and time point are not known. The chain has TRBV12-3 or TRBV12-4 and TRBJ1-1, with D possibly matching TRBD1 (6 bases). Sequenced: PBMCs or a T cell subset sorted from them (not recorded which). The CDR3 spells CASDRTVAPEAFF. CDR3 bases: TGTGCCAGCGACCGGACAGTCGCCCCTGAAGCTTTCTTT.